This entry lists 8 T cell receptor beta chains sequenced from one sample in a study of blood T cell repertoires in COVID-19. Only in-frame clones appear in the TCRdb table, and some are missing; sequencing was by immunoSEQ multiplex PCR. The table shows about 84,000 clones, with 83% occurring only once. Sequencing was performed on peripheral blood. The receptors were sampled from a woman older than 75 with acute or convalescent COVID-19.

The genes are TRBV30 and TRBJ2-1; unclear D gene. The CDR3 contains 13 residues. V gave up 5 bases and J gave up 2 bases, with 10 bases separating them. Germline lookup yields CDR1 GTSNPN and CDR2 SVGIG (reference sequence). CDR3 amino acids: CAWLRRTYNEQFF. CDR3 nucleotides: TGTGCCTGGTTGAGGCGCACCTACAATGAGCAGTTCTTC.

CDR3 nucleotides: TGCGCCAGCAGCTCAGGACAGGCTGGTTTGTACGGTGGGGCCAACGTCCTGACTTTC. Translation gives CASSSGQAGLYGGANVLTF. This rearrangement joins TRBV5-1 to TRBJ2-6; TRBD1 aligns across 7 bases. V was pared by 3 bases and J by 3 bases, with 15 bases of the junction left unmatched. The CDR3 is 19 amino acids. Germline V gene lookup returns CDR1 SGHRS and CDR2 YFSETQ.

The chain employs TRBV5-1 and TRBJ1-1; 11 bases are a match to TRBD1. J lost 0 bases, V lost 4 bases, and 5 bases had no gene match. The germline V gene encodes CDR1 SGHRS and CDR2 YFSETQ. The CDR3 contains 16 residues. CDR3 nucleotides: TGCGCCAGCAGCCGGGGACAGGGGGGATTGAACACTGAAGCTTTCTTT. Protein sequence: CASSRGQGGLNTEAFF.

J is TRBJ1-1 and V is TRBV13, with D possibly TRBD1 on 5 matching bases. The germline V gene encodes CDR1 PRHDT and CDR2 FYEKMQ (reference sequence). V was trimmed by 1 base and J by 4 bases, leaving 7 bases between them. The CDR3 extends over 13 amino acids. The CDR3 coding sequence is TGTGCCAGCAGCTTAGCCAGGGCCACTGAAGCTTTCTTT. Translated: CASSLARATEAFF.

The CDR3 is CASSQDPGNQPQHF. As DNA, the CDR3 is TGCGCCAGCAGCCAAGATCCAGGAAATCAGCCCCAGCATTTT. J is TRBJ1-5 and V is TRBV4-1; D is uncertain. V dropped 0 bases and J dropped 4 bases, with 7 bases sitting between them. The CDR3 contains 14 residues. The germline gives CDR1 MGHRA, CDR2 YSYEKL.

The chain is built from TRBV7-2 and TRBJ2-7; 7 nucleotides align to TRBD1. The V gene end was trimmed by 3 bases and the J gene end by 0 bases; junction bases not matched to a gene: 11. CDR1 SGHTA and CDR2 FQGNSA come from the germline V gene. The CDR3 runs to 17 residues. The CDR3 sequence is CASSLALGQTSSYEQYF. The CDR3 DNA reads as TGTGCCAGCAGCTTGGCCCTGGGACAGACCAGCTCCTACGAGCAGTACTTC.

The rearrangement links TRBV6-4 to TRBJ2-5; 10 bases fit TRBD2. Trimming removed 2 bases from V and 3 bases from J; junction bases left unmatched: 9. Looked up from germline, CDR1 is MRHNA and CDR2 is SNTAGT. CDR3 length: 17 residues. CDR3 residues: CASSDPQGSGRKETQYF. CDR3 DNA sequence: TGTGCCAGCAGTGACCCCCAGGGTAGCGGGAGGAAAGAGACCCAGTACTTC.

V is TRBV27 and J is TRBJ2-7; 8 nucleotides match TRBD2. V dropped 2 bases and J dropped 5; count of bases not matched to a gene: 8. CDR1 and CDR2 from the germline V gene are MNHEY and SMNVEV (reference sequence). This CDR3 contains 15 residues. The CDR3 region is CASSLGSGSSNEQYF. The CDR3 DNA is TGTGCCAGCAGTTTAGGCAGCGGGAGCTCGAACGAGCAGTACTTC.